These 28 T cell receptor beta chains were all obtained from the same sample, sequenced in a study of CD8 T cells in ankylosing spondylitis. Via MiXCR, TCRdb re-called the 5' RACE reads, giving one row per CDR3 protein. The sample consists of just under 350,000 distinct CDR3 sequences, about 14% of them appearing once. Source material: blood, either unsorted or a sorted T cell fraction (not recorded which). The origin of the receptors is a male donor with ankylosing spondylitis or in good health (not recorded which).

The gene calls are TRBV5-1 and TRBJ2-7; 9 bases map to TRBD1. Germline loops: CDR1 SGHRS, CDR2 YFSETQ. The CDR3 is 14 amino acids. J gave up 4 bases and V 3 bases, and 5 bases lay outside the gene matches. This CDR3 is CASSWDRENYEQYF. CDR3 in DNA: TGCGCCAGCAGCTGGGACAGGGAGAATTACGAGCAGTACTTC.

This clonotype was seen more than once but under ten times. The junction departs from the called germline gene at one end, perhaps through a read error. The chain has TRBV2 and TRBJ2-5, with no clear D. The CDR3 spans 11 residues. Germline CDR1 reads SNHLY; CDR2 reads FYNNEI. The CDR3 is CASREWETQYF. In DNA, the CDR3 is TGTGCCAGCCGTGAATGGGAGACCCAGTACTTC.

The sample holds a few counts of this clonotype. The V call is TRBV11-3, the J call TRBJ2-3; 8 bases are shared with TRBD2. This CDR3 contains 15 residues. Germline V CDR1 and CDR2: SGHNT, YENEEA. Losses at the gene ends were 2 bases for V and 6 bases for J; bases not matched to a gene: 7. CDR3 DNA: TGTGCCAGCAGCTTAACGGGAGGGAGCAGTGATACGCAGTATTTT. Translation: CASSLTGGSSDTQYF.

This clonotype showed up just a few times. The chain employs TRBV7-9 and TRBJ2-3; D possibly corresponds to TRBD2 (5 bases). V was cut by 10 bases and J by 0 bases, with 17 bases left in between. CDR3 length: 15 residues. In germline, CDR1 is SEHNR, CDR2 FQNEAQ (reference sequence). In DNA form, the CDR3 reads TGTGCCACGAACGGGATAAACTCTAGCACAGATACGCAGTATTTT. Translating gives CATNGINSSTDTQYF.

This clonotype has only a few counts. CDR3 in amino acids: CATSRAGSYEQYF. Written as DNA, the CDR3 is TGTGCCACCAGCAGAGCAGGGTCCTACGAGCAGTACTTC. This chain links TRBV15 with TRBJ2-7; the D gene is possibly TRBD1 (5 bases). The CDR3 spans 13 residues. Trimming pared 1 base from V and 1 base from J, leaving 5 bases between. CDR1 is LNHNV, CDR2 YYDKDF, per germline (reference sequence).

The sample holds a few counts of this clonotype. The genes are TRBV20-1 and TRBJ2-1; D is unresolved. Germline CDR1 reads DFQATT; CDR2 reads SNEGSKA (reference sequence). This CDR3 is 13 amino acids long. The germline V and J ends were trimmed by 0 bases and 7 bases, with 10 bases remaining between them. The CDR3 DNA sequence: TGCAGTGCTAGAGATTTGCTAGGGAATGAGCAGTTCTTC. It is translated as CSARDLLGNEQFF.

This clonotype was seen a handful of times. V usage is TRBV14 and J usage is TRBJ1-1; D is uncertain. Germline values: CDR1 SGHDN, CDR2 FVKESK. The CDR3 extends over 14 amino acids. The V and J ends lost 0 bases and 0 bases respectively, with 5 bases between them. CDR3 nucleotide sequence: TGTGCCAGCAGCCAAGATTACGTGAACACTGAAGCTTTCTTT. This gives the protein CASSQDYVNTEAFF. Full variable domain (missing parts from reference TRBV14 and TRBJ1-1): EAGVTQFPSHSVIEKGQTVTLRCDPISGHDNLYWYRRVMGKEIKFLLHFVKESKQDESGMPNNRFLAERTGGTYSTLKVQPAELEDSGVYFCASSQDYVNTEAFFGQGTRLTVV.

This clonotype was seen a handful of times. V gene TRBV9 combines with J gene TRBJ1-6; D gene uncertain. V was trimmed by 0 bases and J by 7 bases, leaving 5 bases between them. Germline assignment: CDR1 SGDLS and CDR2 YYNGEE. The CDR3 runs to 13 residues. Written as DNA, the CDR3 is TGTGCCAGCAGCGTAGCTACGAATTCACCCCTCCACTTT. Protein product: CASSVATNSPLHF.

The chain links TRBV12-3 or TRBV12-4 to TRBJ2-1; no definite D call. This CDR3 has 15 amino acids. Trimming shortened V by 4 bases and J by 0 bases, and 10 bases separated the two germline ends. The DNA of the CDR3 is TGTGCCAGCAGTTGGGGTGATAGCTCCTACAATGAGCAGTTCTTC. Its protein is CASSWGDSSYNEQFF.

This clonotype was picked up many times. An end of the junction differs from the germline gene, which may be a read error. This chain joins TRBV5-1 and TRBJ1-5, with 12 bases identical to TRBD1. Germline loops: CDR1 SGHRS, CDR2 YFSETQ. CDR3 length equals 15 residues. As DNA, the CDR3 is TGCGCCAGCAGTCCCGGGACAGGGGGCAACCAGCCCCAGCATTTT. Translation gives CASSPGTGGNQPQHF. The whole variable domain, remainder taken from reference TRBV5-1 and TRBJ1-5, is KAGVTQTPRYLIKTRGQQVTLSCSPISGHRSVSWYQQTPGQGLQFLFEYFSETQRNKGNFPGRFSGRQFSNSRSEMNVSTLELGDSALYLCASSPGTGGNQPQHFGDGTRLSIL.

The genes are TRBV12-3 or TRBV12-4 and TRBJ2-3, with 7 positions matching TRBD2. This CDR3 spans 16 amino acids. V lost 5 bases to trimming and J lost 3 bases; unmatched junction nucleotides: 11. The CDR3 DNA reads TGTGCCAGCAGTCCGGGGGGAACGCTAAGGACAGATACGCAGTATTTT. Its protein is CASSPGGTLRTDTQYF.

The chain is built from TRBV9 and TRBJ2-7; either TRBD1 or TRBD2 may fit D (6 bases each). The germline CDR1 and CDR2 sequences are SGDLS and YYNGEE. V lost 2 bases to trimming and J lost 6 bases, with 9 bases between them. This CDR3 has 12 residues. The CDR3 DNA follows: TGTGCCAGCAGCGTTGGAGGGGGCGAGCAGTACTTC. Protein: CASSVGGGEQYF.

This clonotype came up a few times. The chain uses TRBV4-2 and TRBJ2-3; the match to TRBD2 covers 14 bases. CDR3 length equals 18 residues. Germline lookup yields CDR1 LGHNA and CDR2 YNFKEQ. V trimming: 2 bases; J trimming: 6 bases; junction bases outside the gene matches: 10. In DNA, the CDR3 is TGTGCCAGCAGCCAACTGACTAGCGGGGGGGGGCCTGGGGATACGCAGTATTTT. Encoded protein: CASSQLTSGGGPGDTQYF.

This clonotype has ten or more counts. This chain connects TRBV7-2 to TRBJ2-2; 7 bases are a match to TRBD1. The CDR3 is 18 residues long. Germline loops: CDR1 SGHTA, CDR2 FQGNSA. The V and J ends lost 1 base and 3 bases, in that order; junction bases with no gene match: 11. The CDR3 sequence: CASSLGQGVRRDTGELFF. CDR3 in DNA: TGTGCCAGCAGCTTAGGGCAGGGGGTAAGAAGAGACACCGGGGAGCTGTTTTTT.

The V and J genes are TRBV5-1 and TRBJ2-7; 13 nucleotides line up with TRBD2. The CDR3 is made up of 17 amino acids. V dropped 4 bases and J dropped 0; count of bases not matched to a gene: 7. CDR1 is SGHRS, CDR2 YFSETQ, per germline. The CDR3 region has the DNA TGCGCCAGCAGCCTCAGACTAGCGGGGGGCCTCTCCTACGAGCAGTACTTC. It encodes CASSLRLAGGLSYEQYF.

This clonotype was observed a few times. The chain joins TRBV15 to TRBJ2-3; 8 bases agree with TRBD1. J was trimmed by 3 bases and V by 0 bases; bases with no gene match: 5. The CDR3 has 16 residues. Germline assignment: CDR1 LNHNV and CDR2 YYDKDF (reference sequence). In nucleotides, the CDR3 is TGTGCCACCAGCAGAGAGCAGGGGGCGGTGACAGATACGCAGTATTTT. Protein sequence: CATSREQGAVTDTQYF.

V usage is TRBV7-9 and J usage is TRBJ2-1; D remains unclear. CDR1 and CDR2 from the germline V gene are SEHNR and FQNEAQ (reference sequence). V lost 5 bases, J lost 4 bases, and 12 bases lay in between. There are 14 residues in the CDR3. This CDR3 reads CASSPLLDYNEQFF. CDR3 DNA sequence: TGTGCCAGCAGCCCTCTCCTCGATTACAATGAGCAGTTCTTC.

The CDR3 sequence: CAISGLAGVYEQYF. The CDR3 nucleotides are TGTGCCATCAGTGGACTAGCGGGGGTCTACGAGCAGTACTTC. This chain links TRBV10-3 with TRBJ2-7; 12 bases agree with TRBD2. The length of the CDR3 is 14 residues. The germline gives CDR1 ENHRY, CDR2 SYGVKD. With V trimmed by 4 bases and J by 3 bases, 1 base remained unmatched.

The chain is built from TRBV20-1 and TRBJ2-7, with a possible D match to TRBD1 (5 bases). V shed 5 bases and J shed 2 bases, with 10 bases lying between them. Germline lookup yields CDR1 DFQATT and CDR2 SNEGSKA (reference sequence). CDR3 length: 12 amino acids. The CDR3 here is CSASGAAYEQYF. CDR3 bases: TGCAGTGCTTCTGGGGCTGCCTACGAGCAGTACTTC.

This clonotype showed up many times. V usage is TRBV3-1 and J usage is TRBJ1-1; unclear D gene. The V gene's germline CDR1 is LGHDT and CDR2 YNNKEL (reference sequence). The CDR3 covers 15 residues. Trimming took 0 bases from V and 5 from J, leaving 13 bases between them. In DNA, the CDR3 is TGTGCCAGCAGCCAAGAACGTCTCATCGGAACTGAAGCTTTCTTT. Residues: CASSQERLIGTEAFF.

This clonotype showed up just a few times. This chain connects TRBV12-3 or TRBV12-4 to TRBJ2-5; 10 positions agree with TRBD2. The length of the CDR3 is 16 residues. J gave up 4 bases and V 3 bases, and 8 bases lay outside the gene matches. CDR3 sequence: CASSFSLAGEPETQYF. The CDR3 DNA reads TGTGCCAGCAGTTTCTCCCTAGCGGGAGAGCCAGAGACCCAGTACTTC.

CDR3 in DNA: TGTGCCAGCAGTTTTCGCGAAATGAACACTGAAGCTTTCTTT. As protein: CASSFREMNTEAFF. This chain connects TRBV12-3 or TRBV12-4 to TRBJ1-1; no reliable D call. Between the trimmed V and J ends, which lost 3 bases and 0 bases, there was a span of 8 bases. This CDR3 contains 14 residues.

The table lists this clonotype with a few counts. The gene calls are TRBV10-3 and TRBJ1-2, with D possibly TRBD1 on 5 matching bases. Germline V CDR1 and CDR2: ENHRY, SYGVKD. The CDR3 length is 14 residues. Trimming stripped 0 bases from V and 6 bases from J, with 11 bases between. CDR3 amino acids: CAISESQGFDGYTF. The CDR3 coding sequence is TGTGCCATCAGTGAGTCGCAGGGCTTCGATGGCTACACCTTC.

This clonotype was detected many times. The gene calls are TRBV20-1 and TRBJ1-5; D unclear. The V gene lost 0 bases and the J gene lost 5 bases, with 11 bases spanning the gap. The germline V gene encodes CDR1 DFQATT and CDR2 SNEGSKA (reference sequence). The CDR3 extends over 14 amino acids. In nucleotides, the CDR3 is TGCAGTGCTAGAGATGCAGGCACACATCAGCCCCAGCATTTT. It is translated as CSARDAGTHQPQHF.

This clonotype occurred a few times. CDR3 sequence (DNA): TGCGCCAGCAGAAGCACCGGGAGCGAAAAACTGTTTTTT. Translated, it gives CASRSTGSEKLFF. V is TRBV5-1 and J is TRBJ1-4; D is ambiguous. There are 13 residues in the CDR3. V lost 5 bases to trimming and J lost 8 bases, with 13 bases between them. The germline CDR1 and CDR2 sequences are SGHRS and YFSETQ.

This chain joins TRBV12-3 or TRBV12-4 and TRBJ2-6; D ambiguous. The V gene lost 3 bases and the J gene lost 2 bases, with 5 bases spanning the gap. The CDR3 has 14 amino acids. The CDR3 bases are TGTGCCAGCAGTTTTGGGACTGGGGCCAACGTCCTGACTTTC. Residues: CASSFGTGANVLTF.

The gene calls are TRBV3-1 and TRBJ2-7; 12 bases are a match to TRBD1. J gave up 4 bases and V 2 bases, and 9 bases lay outside the gene matches. Looked up from germline, CDR1 is LGHDT and CDR2 is YNNKEL (reference sequence). The CDR3 covers 17 residues. CDR3 sequence reads: CASSQSRGGQGAYEQYF. As DNA, the CDR3 is TGTGCCAGCAGCCAATCCCGTGGGGGACAGGGGGCGTACGAGCAGTACTTC.

The V and J genes are TRBV6-5 and TRBJ2-2, with TRBD1 identical over 11 bases. CDR1 and CDR2 (germline): MNHEY, SVGAGI. Trimming removed 4 bases from V and 2 bases from J; junction bases left unmatched: 12. The CDR3 has 19 residues. CDR3 sequence: CASSSRAGQGAPNTGELFF. The CDR3 DNA follows: TGTGCCAGCAGTTCTCGAGCCGGACAGGGGGCACCCAACACCGGGGAGCTGTTTTTT.